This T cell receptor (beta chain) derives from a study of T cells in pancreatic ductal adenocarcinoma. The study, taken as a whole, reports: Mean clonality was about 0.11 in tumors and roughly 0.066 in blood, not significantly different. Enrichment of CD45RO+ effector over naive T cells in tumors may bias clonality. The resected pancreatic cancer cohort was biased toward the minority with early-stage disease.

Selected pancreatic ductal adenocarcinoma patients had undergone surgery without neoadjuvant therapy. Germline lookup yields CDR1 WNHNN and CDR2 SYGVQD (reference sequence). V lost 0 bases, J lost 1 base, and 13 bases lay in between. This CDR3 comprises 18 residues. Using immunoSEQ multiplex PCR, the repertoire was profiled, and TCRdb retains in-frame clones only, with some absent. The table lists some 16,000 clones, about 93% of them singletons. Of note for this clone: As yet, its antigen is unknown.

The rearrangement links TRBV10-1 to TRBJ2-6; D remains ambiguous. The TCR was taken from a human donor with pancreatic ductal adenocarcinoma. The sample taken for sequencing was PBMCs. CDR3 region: CASSESNMVTSGANVLTF. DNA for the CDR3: TGCGCCAGCAGTGAGTCGAACATGGTTACTTCTGGGGCCAACGTCCTGACTTTC.